The sequence of this T cell receptor (beta chain) was determined in a study of T cells in localized non-small cell lung cancer. Notes on the study in general: A single tumor region was sequenced, leaving heterogeneity possible.

Turning to this clone: Antigen: not known.

The CDR3 totals 12 residues. Germline lookup yields CDR1 SGHDT and CDR2 YYEEEE. V was trimmed by 0 bases and J by 5 bases, leaving 5 bases between them. TCRdb keeps only in-frame clones here, not all; method: immunoSEQ multiplex PCR. The sample contains over 10,000 clones, over 70% of which appear only once. The TCR originated in a male donor at least 60 years old with stage I lung adenocarcinoma. Here the sequenced sample was peripheral blood, taken before any cancer treatment. The rearrangement links TRBV5-6 to TRBJ2-5; TRBD2 might be the D (5 bases). The DNA of the CDR3 is TGTGCCAGCAGCTTGGCGGGGGAGACCCAGTACTTC. Residues: CASSLAGETQYF.